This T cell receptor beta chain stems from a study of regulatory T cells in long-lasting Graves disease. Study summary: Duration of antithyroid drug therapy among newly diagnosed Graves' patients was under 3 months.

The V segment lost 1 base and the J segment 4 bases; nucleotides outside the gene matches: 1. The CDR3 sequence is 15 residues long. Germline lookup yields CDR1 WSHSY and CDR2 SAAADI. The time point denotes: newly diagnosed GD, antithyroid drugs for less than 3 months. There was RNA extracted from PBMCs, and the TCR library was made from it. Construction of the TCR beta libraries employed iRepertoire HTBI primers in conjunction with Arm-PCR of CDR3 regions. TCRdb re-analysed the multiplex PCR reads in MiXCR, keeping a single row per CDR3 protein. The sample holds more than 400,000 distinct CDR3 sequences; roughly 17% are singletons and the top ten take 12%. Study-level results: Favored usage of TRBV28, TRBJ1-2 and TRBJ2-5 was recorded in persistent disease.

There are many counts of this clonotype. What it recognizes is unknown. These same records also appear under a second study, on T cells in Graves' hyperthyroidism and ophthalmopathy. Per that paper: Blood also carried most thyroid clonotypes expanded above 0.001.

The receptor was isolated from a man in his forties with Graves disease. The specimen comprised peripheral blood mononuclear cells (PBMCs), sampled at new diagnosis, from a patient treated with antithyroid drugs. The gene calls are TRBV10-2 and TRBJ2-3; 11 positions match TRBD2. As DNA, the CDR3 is TGCGCCAGCAGTGAGTTTAGCGGGAGGGCAGATACGCAGTATTTT. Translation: CASSEFSGRADTQYF.